Each of the 25 T cell receptor beta chains below was sequenced from the same sample in a study of blood T cell repertoires in COVID-19. Generated by immunoSEQ multiplex PCR, the TCRdb table keeps only in-frame clones and is missing some. The sample lists 55,000 to 65,000 clones, 60% to 80% occurring once. The sample consisted of peripheral blood. These receptors were obtained from a man aged 60 to 69 with acute or convalescent COVID-19.

V gene TRBV7-9 combines with J gene TRBJ2-2; 10 nucleotides match TRBD1. Trimming removed 5 bases from V and 5 bases from J; junction bases left unmatched: 8. CDR3 length: 16 residues. CDR1 SEHNR and CDR2 FQNEAQ come from the germline V gene (reference sequence). The chain's CDR3 is CASSPSGTGVTGELFF. Written as DNA, the CDR3 is TGTGCCAGCAGCCCTTCCGGGACAGGGGTAACCGGGGAGCTGTTTTTT.

This clone turned up a few times. The chain joins TRBV7-9 to TRBJ1-2, with D possibly being TRBD1 (5 bases). Trimming shortened V by 6 bases and J by 5 bases, and 7 bases separated the two germline ends. The CDR3 is made up of 11 amino acids. CDR1 SEHNR and CDR2 FQNEAQ come from the germline V gene (reference sequence). The CDR3 region has the DNA TGTGCCAGCAGTGGGGGGTATGGCTACACCTTC. It yields the protein CASSGGYGYTF.

This chain uses TRBV14 with TRBJ1-2; weak D call: TRBD1 (5 bases). The CDR3 sequence is 15 residues long. Deletions cut 2 bases from V and 7 bases from J, with 17 bases between. The germline gives CDR1 SGHDN, CDR2 FVKESK. The CDR3 here is CASSQNQDRLVGYTF. CDR3 nucleotide sequence: TGTGCCAGCAGCCAAAACCAAGACAGACTCGTTGGCTACACCTTC. Looking up the rest from reference TRBV14 and TRBJ1-2 gives the full variable domain: EAGVTQFPSHSVIEKGQTVTLRCDPISGHDNLYWYRRVMGKEIKFLLHFVKESKQDESGMPNNRFLAERTGGTYSTLKVQPAELEDSGVYFCASSQNQDRLVGYTFGSGTRLTVV.

The chain employs TRBV10-3 and TRBJ2-7; maybe TRBD1 (5 bases). In germline, CDR1 is ENHRY, CDR2 SYGVKD. The V and J ends lost 3 bases and 3 bases respectively, with 12 bases between them. The CDR3 spans 14 residues. The CDR3 nucleotides are TGTGCCATCAGTGAAGGGCAGGGTGACTACGAGCAGTACTTC. Its translation is CAISEGQGDYEQYF.

The chain is built from TRBV5-1 and TRBJ2-7, with D possibly matching TRBD2 (6 bases). This CDR3 contains 12 residues. Germline lookup yields CDR1 SGHRS and CDR2 YFSETQ. Trimming took 4 bases from V and 5 from J, leaving 10 bases between them. The chain's CDR3 is CASSRGLDEQYF. The CDR3 nucleotides read TGCGCCAGCAGCAGGGGACTTGACGAGCAGTACTTC.

The CDR3 sequence: CASSLTIPPLEQYF. In DNA, the CDR3 is TGTGCCAGCAGTCTAACTATCCCCCCCTTGGAGCAGTACTTC. J is TRBJ2-7 and V is TRBV6-5; D remains unclear. This CDR3 has 14 residues. Trimming took 5 bases from V and 7 from J, leaving 18 bases between them. The germline V gene has CDR1 MNHEY and CDR2 SVGAGI.

The V call is TRBV6-5, the J call TRBJ1-2, with D perhaps TRBD1 (5 bases). CDR3 length: 13 amino acids. Germline V gene data show CDR1 as MNHEY and CDR2 as SVGAGI. The germline V and J ends were trimmed by 4 bases and 9 bases, with 15 bases remaining between them. The DNA for the CDR3 is TGTGCCAGCAGTTCCAGGGTTTCTGAACGCTACACCTTC. It is translated as CASSSRVSERYTF.

This chain links TRBV30 with TRBJ1-1; D is possibly TRBD1 (6 bases). The CDR3 spans 13 residues. The ends were cut back, 1 base at V and 8 bases at J, with 14 bases in the middle. Germline CDR1 reads GTSNPN; CDR2 reads SVGIG (reference sequence). CDR3 sequence (DNA): TGTGCCTGGAGTGCACAGGGTTCGCAAGAAGCTTTCTTT. It translates to CAWSAQGSQEAFF.

V is TRBV18 and J is TRBJ1-2; D possibly corresponds to TRBD1 (5 bases). This CDR3 is 15 amino acids long. CDR1 KGHSH and CDR2 LQKENI come from the germline V gene. With 3 bases removed from V and 4 bases from J, the gap between germline ends came to 15 bases. CDR3 sequence reads: CASSPGTAGLYGYTF. For the CDR3, the DNA is TGTGCCAGCTCACCGGGGACTGCAGGCCTCTATGGCTACACCTTC.

CDR3 in amino acids: CASRNLAGGWDEQFF. DNA of the CDR3: TGTGCCAGCAGGAACCTAGCGGGGGGATGGGATGAGCAGTTCTTC. V usage is TRBV2 and J usage is TRBJ2-1, with TRBD2 matching over 11 bases. J was trimmed by 8 bases and V by 6 bases; bases with no gene match: 9. Germline V gene sequence: CDR1 SNHLY, CDR2 FYNNEI. The CDR3 spans 15 residues.

The rearrangement links TRBV5-8 to TRBJ2-5; TRBD1 matches 7 bases. In germline, CDR1 is SGHTS, CDR2 YDEGEE. The CDR3 extends over 18 amino acids. Losses at the gene ends were 4 bases for V and 7 bases for J; bases not matched to a gene: 22. The CDR3 DNA is TGTGCCAGCAGCCGCCCGAGGTTAAGGGACAGCACCCGAGGGACCCAGTACTTC. Translating it yields CASSRPRLRDSTRGTQYF.

Only a few counts were recorded for this clone. The gene calls are TRBV15 and TRBJ2-4, with D perhaps matching TRBD1 (6 bases). This CDR3 contains 14 residues. Between the trimmed V and J ends, which lost 5 bases and 5 bases, there was a span of 13 bases. Germline loops: CDR1 LNHNV, CDR2 YYDKDF (reference sequence). The CDR3 DNA is TGTGCCACCAGCGACCCGACAGGACAAAACATTCAGTACTTC. Translated, it gives CATSDPTGQNIQYF.

The chain has TRBV14 and TRBJ1-1, with TRBD1 matching 8 bases. V gave up 3 bases and J gave up 1 base; unmatched junction bases: 4. Germline-derived CDR1 and CDR2 are SGHDN and FVKESK. CDR3 length: 15 residues. The CDR3 is CASSHRTGWNTEAFF. The CDR3 coding sequence is TGTGCCAGCAGCCACAGGACAGGGTGGAACACTGAAGCTTTCTTT.

This clone was picked up a small number of times. The chain links TRBV11-1 to TRBJ1-4, with D perhaps TRBD1 (6 bases). Trimming shortened V by 3 bases and J by 7 bases, and 15 bases separated the two germline ends. Germline V lookup: CDR1 SGHAT, CDR2 FQDESV (reference sequence). The CDR3 has 15 amino acids. The chain's CDR3 is CASSFGTGSFEKLFF. The CDR3 coding sequence is TGTGCCAGCAGCTTCGGAACAGGGAGTTTTGAAAAACTGTTTTTT.

The chain has TRBV18 and TRBJ1-2; TRBD1 matches 7 bases. This CDR3 is built from 14 residues. V lost 6 bases to trimming and J lost 3 bases; unmatched junction nucleotides: 7. Germline-derived CDR1 and CDR2 are KGHSH and LQKENI. CDR3 in DNA: TGTGCCAGCTCCGTTAACCAGGGGGACTATGGCTACACCTTC. It translates to CASSVNQGDYGYTF.

The CDR3 sequence: CASSARRPTNEKLFF. In DNA form, the CDR3 reads TGTGCCAGCAGTGCTAGACGGCCAACTAATGAAAAACTGTTTTTT. The chain couples TRBV2 to TRBJ1-4; D gene uncertain. V dropped 4 bases and J dropped 0 bases, with 9 bases sitting between them. The germline gives CDR1 SNHLY, CDR2 FYNNEI. This CDR3 has 15 amino acids.

V is TRBV24-1 and J is TRBJ2-5; D might be TRBD1 (6 bases). This CDR3 comprises 16 residues. Germline V CDR1 and CDR2: KGHDR, SFDVKD. V was clipped by 3 bases and J by 1 base, with 14 bases between them. CDR3 in amino acids: CATSDVAGALQETQYF. CDR3 nucleotides: TGTGCCACCAGTGATGTGGCAGGGGCCCTCCAAGAGACCCAGTACTTC.

The chain recombines TRBV6-2 or TRBV6-3 with TRBJ1-1; weak D call: TRBD1 (6 bases). Trimming took off 6 bases at V and 8 bases at J, with 10 bases between the two ends. Germline V gives CDR1 MNHEY, CDR2 SVGEGT. This CDR3 comprises 11 residues. CDR3 DNA sequence: TGTGCCAGCAGCACGGGGACAGAAGCTTTCTTT. It encodes CASSTGTEAFF.

This clone showed up just once. J is TRBJ1-2 and V is TRBV29-1; tentatively, D is TRBD1 (6 bases). This CDR3 has 13 amino acids. The ends were cut back, 3 bases at V and 6 bases at J, with 14 bases in the middle. From germline, CDR1 is SQVTM and CDR2 ANQGSEA. The CDR3 protein is CSVDSGARNGYTF. CDR3 DNA sequence: TGCAGCGTTGATTCAGGGGCACGTAATGGCTACACCTTC.

The chain carries TRBV9 and TRBJ1-6; tentative D call: TRBD1 (6 bases). Germline V gene lookup returns CDR1 SGDLS and CDR2 YYNGEE. Between the trimmed V and J ends, which lost 0 bases and 10 bases, there was a span of 11 bases. The CDR3 is 14 residues long. In DNA, the CDR3 is TGTGCCAGCAGCGTAGAGGGCAGGGGATCACCCCTCCACTTT. This encodes CASSVEGRGSPLHF. Filled out from reference TRBV9 and TRBJ1-6, the complete variable domain reads DSGVTQTPKHLITATGQRVTLRCSPRSGDLSVYWYQQSLDQGLQFLIQYYNGEERAKGNILERFSAQQFPDLHSELNLSSLELGDSALYFCASSVEGRGSPLHFGNGTRLTVT.

This clone was picked up a small number of times. The chain has TRBV20-1 and TRBJ1-2; TRBD1 is a possible D gene (5 bases). The germline V gene has CDR1 DFQATT and CDR2 SNEGSKA (reference sequence). Trimming stripped 4 bases from V and 7 bases from J, with 10 bases between. The CDR3 is 11 amino acids. The CDR3 is CSAKRGGGYTF. CDR3 DNA sequence: TGCAGTGCTAAAAGGGGTGGTGGCTACACCTTC.

The chain uses TRBV18 and TRBJ2-1; 8 nucleotides match TRBD2. The V segment lost 5 bases and the J segment 2 bases; nucleotides outside the gene matches: 2. CDR1 is KGHSH and CDR2 is LQKENI in the germline V gene. This CDR3 has 14 amino acids. The CDR3 loop is CASSTGGAYNEQFF. CDR3 nucleotides: TGTGCCAGCTCAACCGGGGGGGCCTACAATGAGCAGTTCTTC. Full variable domain (remainder filled in from reference TRBV18 and TRBJ2-1): NAGVMQNPRHLVRRRGQEARLRCSPMKGHSHVYWYRQLPEEGLKFMVYLQKENIIDESGMPKERFSAEFPKEGPSILRIQQVVRGDSAAYFCASSTGGAYNEQFFGPGTRLTVL.

V and J are TRBV6-1 and TRBJ1-2; TRBD1 might be the D (5 bases). CDR3 size: 13 residues. CDR1 and CDR2 (germline): MNHNS, SASEGT. Deletions cut 5 bases from V and 10 bases from J, with 17 bases between. The CDR3 spells CASSLGDRAPYTF. The CDR3 bases are TGTGCCAGCAGTTTAGGAGACAGAGCTCCCTACACCTTC.

V gene TRBV14 combines with J gene TRBJ1-2, with D possibly TRBD1 on 6 matching bases. The CDR3 has 17 amino acids. The V gene's germline CDR1 is SGHDN and CDR2 FVKESK. V was trimmed by 0 bases and J by 8 bases, leaving 22 bases between them. The CDR3 region has the DNA TGTGCCAGCAGCCAAGATCCCGCCAGGGGACCTCTTCACGGCTACACCTTC. It codes for CASSQDPARGPLHGYTF.

With regard to this clone: Different DNA sequences within this sample yield the same CDR3. This sequence joins TRBV4-1 and TRBJ1-5, with D possibly TRBD1 on 5 matching bases. Germline CDR1 reads MGHRA; CDR2 reads YSYEKL. This CDR3 contains 16 residues. Trimming pared 0 bases from V and 4 bases from J, leaving 13 bases between. CDR3 region: CASSQDGGIGNQPQHF. CDR3 nucleotide sequence: TGCGCCAGCAGCCAAGACGGGGGGATTGGGAATCAGCCCCAGCATTTT.